This T cell receptor beta chain was captured in a study of patients and donors after allogeneic stem cell transplantation (dated by TCRdb to the early 2020s). Germline trimming: 0 bases from V, 3 bases from J; junction bases outside gene matches: 7. For CDR1 and CDR2, the germline V gene (reference sequence) lists SGHKS and YYEKEE. The CDR3 runs 18 amino acids, cysteine and phenylalanine included. Here the CDR3 DNA is all that survives: 54 bases in frame from base 1. For this clonotype: Its cognate antigen has yet to be identified. There are no base qualities to consult, and no much larger clone falls within one base.

The library came from RT-PCR. Sequencing instrument: NextSeq 550. Through fastp at Q25 and MiXCR, TCRdb rebuilt clones from the public reads, retaining in-frame beta chains. Entries that share a CDR3 protein sequence are merged under the most common genes and DNA. Recorded for this sample are approximately 160,000 distinct CDR3 sequences; roughly 24% of them occurred a single time. The biggest ten clones account for 25% to 30% of the sample. The V gene is TRBV5-5 and the J gene is TRBJ2-2; TRBD2 fits 11 bases in the junction. Source material: blood, either unsorted or a sorted T cell fraction (not recorded which). The clonotype was recovered from a human donor who was either an allogeneic HSCT recipient or a stem cell or donor lymphocyte infusion donor (not recorded which). It is not recorded whose cells these are; they may come from a transplant donor. The DNA reads as follows: TGTGCCAGCAGCTTGGCCCTAGCGGGAGGATTAGACACCGGGGAGCTGTTTTTT. Its protein is CASSLALAGGLDTGELFF.